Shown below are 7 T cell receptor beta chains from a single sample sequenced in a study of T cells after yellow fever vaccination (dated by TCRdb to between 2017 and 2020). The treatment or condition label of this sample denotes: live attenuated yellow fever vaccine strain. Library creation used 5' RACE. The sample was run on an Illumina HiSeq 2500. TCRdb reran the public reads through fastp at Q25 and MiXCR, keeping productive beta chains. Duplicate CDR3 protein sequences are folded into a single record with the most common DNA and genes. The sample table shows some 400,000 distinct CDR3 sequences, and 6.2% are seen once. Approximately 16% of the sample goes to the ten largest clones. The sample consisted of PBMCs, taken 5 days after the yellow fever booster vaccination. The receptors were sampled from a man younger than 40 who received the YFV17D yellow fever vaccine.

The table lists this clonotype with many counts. The CDR3, as DNA: TGTGCCAGCATGGGGCTTTACGAGCAGTACTTC. This gives the protein CASMGLYEQYF. V and J are TRBV25-1 and TRBJ2-7; D perhaps matches TRBD1 (5 bases). V was clipped by 7 bases and J by 4 bases, with 8 bases between them. This CDR3 has 11 amino acids. Germline loops: CDR1 MGHDK, CDR2 SYGVNS.

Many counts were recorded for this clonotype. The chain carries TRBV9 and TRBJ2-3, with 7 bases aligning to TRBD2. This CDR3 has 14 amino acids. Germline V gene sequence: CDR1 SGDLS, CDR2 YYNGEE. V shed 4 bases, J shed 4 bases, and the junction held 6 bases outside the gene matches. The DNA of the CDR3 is TGTGCCAGCAGCTCTAGCGGTAGACCAGATACGCAGTATTTT. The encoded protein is CASSSSGRPDTQYF.

The CDR3 region is CASSFPAGTSSTGELFF. The CDR3 nucleotides are TGCGCCAGCAGCTTTCCCGCCGGGACTAGCTCTACCGGGGAGCTGTTTTTT. The chain has TRBV5-1 and TRBJ2-2; 9 positions match TRBD2. Germline V CDR1 and CDR2: SGHRS, YFSETQ. V lost 2 bases, J lost 5 bases, and 10 bases stayed unmatched. The CDR3 is 17 residues long.

CDR3 bases: TGTGCCAGCAGTTTAAGCCCCCAGGGGGTAAAAGAGACCCAGTACTTC. Translating it yields CASSLSPQGVKETQYF. This chain uses TRBV28 with TRBJ2-5; 7 positions agree with TRBD1. The V and J ends lost 2 bases and 3 bases, in that order; junction bases with no gene match: 9. The CDR3 is 16 residues long. Germline V gene data show CDR1 as MDHEN and CDR2 as SYDVKM.

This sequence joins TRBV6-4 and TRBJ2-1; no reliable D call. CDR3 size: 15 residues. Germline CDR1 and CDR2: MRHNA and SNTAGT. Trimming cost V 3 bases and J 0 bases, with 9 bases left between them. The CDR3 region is CASSEGTLSYNEQFF. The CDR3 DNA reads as TGTGCCAGCAGTGAAGGTACCCTCTCCTACAATGAGCAGTTCTTC.

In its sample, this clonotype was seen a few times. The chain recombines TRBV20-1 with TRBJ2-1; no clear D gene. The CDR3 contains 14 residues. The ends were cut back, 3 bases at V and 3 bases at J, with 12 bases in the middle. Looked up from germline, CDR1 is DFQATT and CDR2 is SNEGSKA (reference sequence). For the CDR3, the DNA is TGCAGTGCTAGTCGTAGGCAGAGCTACAATGAGCAGTTCTTC. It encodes CSASRRQSYNEQFF.

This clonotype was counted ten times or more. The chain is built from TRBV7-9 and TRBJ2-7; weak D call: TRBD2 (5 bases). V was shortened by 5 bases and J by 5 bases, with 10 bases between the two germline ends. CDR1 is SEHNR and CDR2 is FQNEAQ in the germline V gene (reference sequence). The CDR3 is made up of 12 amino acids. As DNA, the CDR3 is TGTGCCAGCAGCCCGAGGGAGCACGAGCAGTACTTC. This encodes CASSPREHEQYF.